These 25 T cell receptor beta chains share one sample of origin, sequenced in a study of blood T cell repertoires in COVID-19. Only in-frame clones appear in the TCRdb table, and some are missing; sequencing was by immunoSEQ multiplex PCR. Of approximately 250,000 clones listed, around 84% are singletons. Material: peripheral blood. The receptors derive from a woman aged 55-75 years with COVID-19, enrolled during active disease.

As concerns this clone: The junction and the germline gene differ at one end; a read error may be behind it. This chain uses TRBV12-5 with TRBJ1-1; TRBD1 matches at 9 bases. This CDR3 spans 14 amino acids. Germline CDR1 and CDR2: LGHNT and FRNRAP. The CDR3 reads CASGLGQGNAEAFF. In DNA form, the CDR3 reads TGTGCTAGTGGTCTCGGACAGGGGAACGCTGAAGCTTTCTTT.

This clone was recorded only once. This chain connects TRBV19 to TRBJ1-4; tentative D call: TRBD1 (5 bases). Trimming removed 4 bases from V and 5 bases from J, with 14 bases in between. The CDR3 has 15 residues. In germline, CDR1 is LNHDA, CDR2 SQIVND (reference sequence). The CDR3 DNA follows: TGTGCCAGTAGTAGGCGAGGCAAGGGGAATGAAAAACTGTTTTTT. It is translated as CASSRRGKGNEKLFF. The entire variable domain, with the rest obtained from reference TRBV19 and TRBJ1-4, is as follows: DGGITQSPKYLFRKEGQNVTLSCEQNLNHDAMYWYRQDPGQGLRLIYYSQIVNDFQKGDIAEGYSVSREKKESFPLTVTSAQKNPTAFYLCASSRRGKGNEKLFFGSGTQLSVL.

The J gene is TRBJ2-6, the V gene TRBV9, with D possibly being TRBD1 (5 bases). The ends were cut back, 4 bases at V and 4 bases at J, with 12 bases in the middle. This CDR3 has 15 amino acids. Germline CDR1 is SGDLS and CDR2 is YYNGEE. The CDR3 region is CASSPPGFGANVLTF. The CDR3 nucleotides read TGTGCCAGCAGCCCACCAGGGTTCGGGGCCAACGTCCTGACTTTC.

V and J are TRBV28 and TRBJ1-2, with 8 nucleotides matching TRBD1. The V gene end was trimmed by 7 bases and the J gene end by 3 bases; junction bases not matched to a gene: 4. In germline, CDR1 is MDHEN, CDR2 SYDVKM. The CDR3 runs to 13 residues. The CDR3: CASNRDRYYGYTF. The CDR3 DNA reads as TGTGCCAGCAATCGGGACAGGTACTATGGCTACACCTTC.

V gene TRBV7-8 combines with J gene TRBJ1-5, with D perhaps matching TRBD1 (5 bases). The CDR3 extends over 17 amino acids. The V end was cut by 2 bases, the J end by 0 bases, with 14 bases between. Germline assignment: CDR1 SGHVS and CDR2 FQNEAQ. The CDR3 bases are TGTGCCAGCAGCTTAAAGCAGGGTTGGGATAGCAATCAGCCCCAGCATTTT. It codes for CASSLKQGWDSNQPQHF.

This clone has just one count. The chain employs TRBV28 and TRBJ2-3; 7 positions agree with TRBD2. There are 17 residues in the CDR3. CDR1 MDHEN and CDR2 SYDVKM come from the germline V gene. The V gene end was trimmed by 6 bases and the J gene end by 4 bases; junction bases not matched to a gene: 16. In nucleotides, the CDR3 is TGTGCCAGCAGGGGGTGGAGCGGGAAGTCGCAGTCAGATACGCAGTATTTT. Its translation is CASRGWSGKSQSDTQYF.

The chain combines TRBV6-5 with TRBJ2-3; 10 bases are a match to TRBD1. In germline, CDR1 is MNHEY, CDR2 SVGAGI. The junction had 4 bases not matched to a gene; V was cut back by 2 bases and J by 5 bases. There are 15 residues in the CDR3. CDR3 bases: TGTGCCAGCAGTTACCACGGGACAGGGGTAGATACGCAGTATTTT. Its protein is CASSYHGTGVDTQYF.

The V and J genes are TRBV6-1 and TRBJ2-1, with D perhaps TRBD2 (5 bases). This CDR3 spans 11 amino acids. V dropped 3 bases and J dropped 10 bases, with 7 bases sitting between them. Germline values: CDR1 MNHNS, CDR2 SASEGT. CDR3 sequence: CASSDPGEQFF. The CDR3 DNA follows: TGTGCCAGCAGTGATCCGGGAGAGCAGTTCTTC.

CDR3: CASSSAQASSGNTIYF. The CDR3 DNA is TGTGCCAGCAGCTCCGCCCAGGCCTCCTCTGGAAACACCATATATTTT. The V gene is TRBV11-2, the J gene TRBJ1-3; D unresolved. This CDR3 has 16 residues. Trimming pared 4 bases from V and 0 bases from J, leaving 13 bases between. Germline values: CDR1 SGHAT, CDR2 FQNNGV.

The V call is TRBV24-1, the J call TRBJ2-2, with TRBD1 identical over 9 bases. The CDR3 has 16 amino acids. Germline loops: CDR1 KGHDR, CDR2 SFDVKD. Germline trimming cut 5 bases from V and 5 bases from J; bases unmatched to any gene: 8. The CDR3 DNA reads as TGTGCCACCAGTGCGACAGGGGGAGTGACAACCGGGGAGCTGTTTTTT. Protein product: CATSATGGVTTGELFF.

V is TRBV6-5 and J is TRBJ1-5; TRBD1 might be the D (6 bases). V was shortened by 6 bases and J by 5 bases, with 11 bases between the two germline ends. This CDR3 region has 13 residues. From germline, CDR1 is MNHEY and CDR2 SVGAGI. The CDR3 DNA is TGTGCCAGCAGCCGAGGGGGTCATCAGCCCCAGCATTTT. This translates into CASSRGGHQPQHF.

The J gene is TRBJ1-1, the V gene TRBV10-2; 8 bases align to TRBD1. Per germline, CDR1 WSHSY and CDR2 SAAADI. The CDR3 length is 16 residues. After removal of 0 bases from V and 5 bases from J, the junction contained 8 bases not matched to a gene. The CDR3 region is CASSESLGGDRTEAFF. CDR3 coding DNA: TGCGCCAGCAGTGAGTCGTTGGGTGGGGACAGGACTGAAGCTTTCTTT.

The chain employs TRBV4-2 and TRBJ2-2, with 9 bases matching TRBD2. This CDR3 region has 19 residues. The V segment lost 1 base and the J segment 3 bases; nucleotides outside the gene matches: 12. CDR1 is LGHNA and CDR2 is YNFKEQ in the germline V gene. CDR3 region: CASSQGIAGVFRDTGELFF. CDR3 coding DNA: TGTGCCAGCAGCCAAGGCATAGCGGGAGTCTTTCGTGACACCGGGGAGCTGTTTTTT.

The chain employs TRBV18 and TRBJ1-3, with TRBD1 as a possible D gene (5 bases). CDR1 is KGHSH and CDR2 is LQKENI in the germline V gene. CDR3 size: 15 residues. Deletions cut 6 bases from V and 0 bases from J, with 12 bases between. The CDR3 sequence is CASSGQSLSGNTIYF. CDR3 DNA: TGTGCCAGCTCGGGGCAGTCTCTCTCTGGAAACACCATATATTTT.

This clone showed up just a few times. The gene calls are TRBV3-1 (or the pseudogene TRBV3-2) and TRBJ1-4; D perhaps matches TRBD1 (6 bases). The CDR3 consists of 16 residues. CDR1 and CDR2 from the germline V gene are LGHDT and YNNKEL (reference sequence). The V end lost 0 bases, the J end lost 12 bases, and 20 bases lay between the germline ends. The chain's CDR3 is CASSQDMAAGKGELFF. In DNA form, the CDR3 reads TGTGCCAGCAGCCAAGACATGGCTGCAGGCAAGGGGGAACTGTTTTTT.

This chain uses TRBV6-2 or TRBV6-3 with TRBJ1-5; 8 bases are a match to TRBD1. In germline, CDR1 is MNHEY, CDR2 SVGEGT. V dropped 5 bases and J dropped 9; count of bases not matched to a gene: 9. The CDR3 is made up of 14 amino acids. The CDR3 is CASSRQGPSVPQHF. CDR3 DNA: TGTGCCAGCAGTAGACAGGGGCCCTCCGTGCCCCAGCATTTT.

This clone was found once. DNA for the CDR3: TGCGCCAGCAGCTTGTCGGGGGTATGGCGGTACTTC. Its protein is CASSLSGVWRYF. V and J are TRBV5-1 and TRBJ2-7, with a possible D match to TRBD2 (6 bases). The CDR3 is made up of 12 amino acids. V was pared by 1 base and J by 12 bases, with 14 bases between. Germline V gives CDR1 SGHRS, CDR2 YFSETQ. Full variable domain (remainder filled in from reference TRBV5-1 and TRBJ2-7): KAGVTQTPRYLIKTRGQQVTLSCSPISGHRSVSWYQQTPGQGLQFLFEYFSETQRNKGNFPGRFSGRQFSNSRSEMNVSTLELGDSALYLCASSLSGVWRYFGPGTRLTVT.

V usage is TRBV27 and J usage is TRBJ1-2; D remains unclear. The CDR3 runs 12 residues. CDR1 is MNHEY and CDR2 is SMNVEV in the germline V gene (reference sequence). The germline V and J ends were trimmed by 4 bases and 6 bases, with 9 bases remaining between them. This chain's CDR3 is CASSSGRDGYTF. CDR3 nucleotide sequence: TGTGCCAGCAGTTCTGGTCGGGATGGCTACACCTTC.

J is TRBJ2-7 and V is TRBV18; tentatively, D is TRBD1 (6 bases). CDR1 KGHSH and CDR2 LQKENI come from the germline V gene. The CDR3 runs 14 residues. V lost 6 bases to trimming and J lost 4 bases, with 16 bases between them. CDR3 bases: TGTGCCAGCTCCTCACAGGGTTTAACGTACGAGCAGTACTTC. This codes for CASSSQGLTYEQYF.

The CDR3 DNA is TGTGCCAGCAGTTTAATGGGACAGGGAAGAGAGAATGAGCAGTTCTTC. It yields the protein CASSLMGQGRENEQFF. The chain recombines TRBV28 with TRBJ2-1; 9 bases match TRBD1. CDR3 size: 16 residues. V shed 2 bases and J 7 bases; nucleotides not matched to a gene: 9. Germline CDR1 and CDR2: MDHEN and SYDVKM.

This chain links TRBV3-1 (or the pseudogene TRBV3-2) with TRBJ1-1; D ambiguous. The V gene lost 0 bases and the J gene lost 5 bases, with 13 bases spanning the gap. This CDR3 region has 15 residues. Germline V CDR1 and CDR2: LGHDT, YNNKEL (reference sequence). CDR3 in amino acids: CASSQDVGSGTEAFF. CDR3 nucleotides: TGTGCCAGCAGCCAAGATGTAGGGAGTGGTACTGAAGCTTTCTTT.

V is TRBV5-5 and J is TRBJ1-2; no clear D gene. Germline lookup yields CDR1 SGHKS and CDR2 YYEKEE (reference sequence). The V and J ends lost 1 base and 7 bases respectively, with 5 bases between them. This CDR3 is built from 11 residues. The CDR3 loop is CASSLTGGYTF. The DNA of the CDR3 is TGTGCCAGCAGCTTGACCGGTGGCTACACCTTC.

This chain links TRBV14 with TRBJ2-1; 10 positions match TRBD2. CDR1 and CDR2 (germline): SGHDN, FVKESK. V was clipped by 3 bases and J by 0 bases; unmatched bases: 8. The CDR3 length is 18 residues. CDR3 in amino acids: CASSQRSGRFSSYNEQFF. In DNA, the CDR3 is TGTGCCAGCAGCCAGCGTAGCGGGAGGTTTAGCTCCTACAATGAGCAGTTCTTC.

V is TRBV4-1 and J is TRBJ2-3; TRBD1 is a possible D gene (6 bases). The CDR3 sequence is 15 residues long. Germline-derived CDR1 and CDR2 are MGHRA and YSYEKL. V lost 3 bases, J lost 3 bases, and 13 bases lay in between. CDR3 loop: CASSQTGHGTDTQYF. The CDR3 DNA is TGCGCCAGCAGCCAGACAGGACACGGTACAGATACGCAGTATTTT.

V and J are TRBV5-1 and TRBJ1-2; unclear D gene. Germline V gene sequence: CDR1 SGHRS, CDR2 YFSETQ. The CDR3 extends over 15 amino acids. Trimming cost V 0 bases and J 3 bases, with 12 bases left between them. CDR3 bases: TGCGCCAGCAGCTTGGGACCGACGGAGGACTATGGCTACACCTTC. Protein sequence: CASSLGPTEDYGYTF. Filled out from reference TRBV5-1 and TRBJ1-2, the complete variable domain reads KAGVTQTPRYLIKTRGQQVTLSCSPISGHRSVSWYQQTPGQGLQFLFEYFSETQRNKGNFPGRFSGRQFSNSRSEMNVSTLELGDSALYLCASSLGPTEDYGYTFGSGTRLTVV.